These T cell receptor beta chains were read from a single sample in a study of chemoradiotherapy in HPV16-positive cancers. TCRdb's copy holds only in-frame clones and misses some; the assay was immunoSEQ multiplex PCR. The sample lists approximately 35,000 clones, 92% occurring once. The sequences come from blood, collected from a patient who underwent chemoradiotherapy. The source of these receptors is a human donor with HPV-associated anogenital cancer. Both conserved end residues are part of each CDR3. Fields, in order: J gene, clone size, D gene, V gene, CDR3 DNA, CDR3 protein. The D gene is left open where the match is weak. Some rows mark clone size as missing; the rest say once, few, many or name a class of expanded clone.

>TRBJ2-7|.|TRBD2|TRBV7-2
TGTGCCAGCAGCCCAGGACTAGCGGGGGCGTACGAGCAGTACTTC
CASSPGLAGAYEQYF
>TRBJ1-1|.|.|TRBV11-3
TGTGCCAGCAGCTTAATAGGTGAAGCTTTCTTT
CASSLIGEAFF
>TRBJ1-6|.|TRBD1|TRBV5-6
TGTGCCAGCAGCTTCGGGACAGGGGGCTTGAGCTCCTATAATTCACCCCTCCACTTT
CASSFGTGGLSSYNSPLHF
>TRBJ2-2|.|TRBD1|TRBV9
TGTGCCAGCCAATCGACAGGGGGCTACCGGACCGGGGAGCTGTTTTTT
CASQSTGGYRTGELFF
>TRBJ2-7|once|TRBD1|TRBV13
TGTGCCAGCAGCCCCAGGGGGCGCGGCTCCTACGAGCAGTACTTC
CASSPRGRGSYEQYF
>TRBJ1-2|.|.|TRBV4-2
TGTGCCAGCAGCCAAGCGGGACTTGAGGGTTATGGCTACACCTTC
CASSQAGLEGYGYTF
>TRBJ1-1|.|TRBD1|TRBV9
TGTGCCAGCAGCGTAGGTCAGGGGGGTGAAGCTTTCTTT
CASSVGQGGEAFF
>TRBJ1-3|.|.|TRBV7-8
TGTGCCAGCAGCTTAGGTGGGGTAGGGGCTGGAAACACCATATATTTT
CASSLGGVGAGNTIYF
>TRBJ2-7|.|.|TRBV5-1
TGCGCCAGCAGCTTGGTTGCCGGTAGGGCAGGCCCTTTGCTGTACGAGCAGTACTTC
CASSLVAGRAGPLLYEQYF
>TRBJ2-7|.|TRBD1|TRBV5-6
TGTGCCAGCAGCCGCAGTTCAGGGCAGGGGGCCTCCTACGAGCAGTACTTC
CASSRSSGQGASYEQYF
>TRBJ2-1|once|.|TRBV27
TGTGCCAGCAGTTGGGCCAGGGGGGGGAACAATGAGCAGTTCTTC
CASSWARGGNNEQFF
>TRBJ1-1|.|.|TRBV6-4
TGTGCCAGCAGTGACGGGGCCGGGTCGAAAGAAGCTTTCTTT
CASSDGAGSKEAFF
>TRBJ2-1|.|.|TRBV4-2
TGTGCCAGCAGCCTCCTAATAGTTGTCGGGGGGCCGGGATACAATGAGCAGTTCTTC
CASSLLIVVGGPGYNEQFF
>TRBJ2-2|few|.|TRBV29-1
TGCAGCGTTGAAGATCCCACCGATACGAACACCGGGGAGCTGTTTTTT
CSVEDPTDTNTGELFF
>TRBJ1-5|.|TRBD1|TRBV27
TGTGCCAGCACCAGGACAGGGCCCAATCAGCCCCAGCATTTT
CASTRTGPNQPQHF
>TRBJ1-2|.|.|TRBV4-1
TGCGCCAGCAGCCCCCAGGGTCGCTATGGCTACACCTTC
CASSPQGRYGYTF
>TRBJ1-2|once|.|TRBV7-9
TGTGCCAGCAGCTTAGAAGGGGGACCGAACTATGGCTACACCTTC
CASSLEGGPNYGYTF
>TRBJ1-1|.|.|TRBV30
TGTGCCTGGGGAGTTACCCCCCCCGAAGCTTTCTTT
CAWGVTPPEAFF